This T cell receptor (beta chain) is from a study of metastatic and nonmetastatic thyroid tumors. The wider study: Repertoires from malignant and benign thyroid patients were compared across blood and tumor or nodule tissue. Study observations and caveats: In both blood and tumor samples, TCR beta diversity was reported significantly higher for malignant than benign nodules.

In the authors' workflow: It was from CDR3 differences across clinicopathological groups that a distant-metastasis classifier for papillary thyroid cancer was built. TCRdb re-analyzed the PCR reads using MiXCR. The V and J calls follow TCRdb's processing rather than the paper's. The table lists 30,000 or so clones, 20% to 25% of them singletons, with 14% to 15% in the top ten. No treatment of any kind had been given to any patient before thyroid surgery. A few counts support this clone. The antigen is not known. Between the trimmed V and J ends, which lost 8 bases and 0 bases, there was a span of 11 bases. Looked up from germline, CDR1 is MGHDK and CDR2 is SYGVNS. The CDR3 is made up of 14 amino acids.

The sample taken for sequencing was blood. V usage is TRBV25-1 and J usage is TRBJ1-3, with a tentative D call TRBD1 (6 bases). The source is a female donor with papillary thyroid cancer or a benign thyroid nodule (not recorded which). Some clones in this sample may be carry-over from other donors' samples. CDR3 coding DNA: TGTGCCAGCGGGGGCGACTCCTCTGGAAACACCATATATTTT. Translation: CASGGDSSGNTIYF.